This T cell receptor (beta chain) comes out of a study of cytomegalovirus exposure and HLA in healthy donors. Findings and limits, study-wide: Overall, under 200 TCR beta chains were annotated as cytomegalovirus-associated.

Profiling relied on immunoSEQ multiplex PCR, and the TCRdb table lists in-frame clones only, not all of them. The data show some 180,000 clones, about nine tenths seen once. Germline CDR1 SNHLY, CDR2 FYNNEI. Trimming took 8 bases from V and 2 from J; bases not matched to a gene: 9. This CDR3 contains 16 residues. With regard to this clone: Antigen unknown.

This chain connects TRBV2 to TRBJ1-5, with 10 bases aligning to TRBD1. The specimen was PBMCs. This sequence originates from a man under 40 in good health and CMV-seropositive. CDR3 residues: CASSSGTGEGNQPQHF. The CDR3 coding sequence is TGTGCCAGCTCGTCCGGGACAGGGGAGGGCAATCAGCCCCAGCATTTT.